This TCR beta chain was captured in a study of blood T cell repertoires in COVID-19. Study-level information: Researchers got acute and convalescent COVID-19 samples from the United States, Italy and Spain.

Profiling relied on immunoSEQ multiplex PCR, and the TCRdb table lists in-frame clones only, not all of them. This sample carries hundreds of thousands of clones, under 95% of them seen once, and the ten largest clones take 2% to 3%. This clone has only one observation. CDR3 length equals 13 residues. The germline V gene encodes CDR1 SGHAT and CDR2 FQNNGV. The V and J ends lost 3 bases and 2 bases respectively, with 8 bases between them. Two negative PCRs, clearance, or symptom resolution had been documented for recovered Cohort 3 donors. This TCR came from a man aged 55-75 years who had recovered from COVID-19. This sequence joins TRBV11-2 and TRBJ2-7; no clear D. Specimen: PBMCs or T cells enriched from blood (not recorded which). CDR3 amino acids: CASSLTTTYEQYF. In DNA, the CDR3 is TGTGCCAGCAGCTTGACAACAACCTACGAGCAGTACTTC.